This paragraph reports one T cell receptor (beta chain). This clonotype has just a few counts. No cognate antigen has been identified for it. No base quality information exists; no much larger clone differs at one position. These data originate in a study of identical twins (TCRdb year 2016). Looking at the study overall: To test whether fetal clonotypes persist, this study deep-sequenced TCR alpha and beta repertoires from monozygotic twins, from unrelated adults of various ages, and from cord blood. To rule out contamination, the twin experiments were replicated at different times with different library preparation protocols. Study-wide conclusions, independent of this receptor: Recombination models systematically underestimated out-of-frame TCR alpha sharing in monozygotic twins but agreed with sharing between unrelated individuals. Because the same donors could not be followed over many years, the conclusions relied on cross-sectional statistical analysis. In beta out-of-frame sequences, excess twin sharing was weaker, because having fewer shared sequences lowered the signal-to-noise ratio. Out-of-frame TCR alpha sequences shared between twins showed an excess of low generation-probability sequences compared with coincidental sharing between unrelated individuals. Invariant T cells such as MAIT and iNKT could partly confound zero-insertion analyses, though diverse VJ usage argued against this for most clonotypes. Fewer insertions were carried by abundant cord blood beta clonotypes; a weaker similar trend was observed in young adult naive repertoires, while no such trend was observed in memory repertoires.

A distance of 11 bases separates the germline ends of V and J, which lose 2 bases and 0 bases respectively. The CDR3 goes from the cysteine to the phenylalanine over 16 residues. Only CDR3 DNA is held: 48 bases, read in frame from base 1. CDR1 MNHEY and CDR2 SMNVEV were looked up in the germline V gene (reference sequence). Only healthy Caucasian donors were included. The twin cohort comprised three pairs of female monozygotic twins, all aged roughly 18 to 30 years. Miltenyi CD45RO+ enrichment and human naive T-cell isolation kits were used to isolate memory (CD45RO+) and naive T cells from PBMC. Libraries came from 5' RACE. Sequenced on an Illumina HiSeq 2000. A universal primer binding site was added through template switching, and the final cDNA carried a unique molecular identifier so that TCR cDNA molecules could be counted accurately. Specific primers in the conserved constant-segment region were used to synthesize first-strand cDNA for TCR alpha and beta chains. To control for contamination, every cDNA library was double barcoded, receiving both a SMART-Mk sample barcode and Illumina barcodes. Two successive PCR steps introduced TruSeq adapter sequences along with Illumina sample barcodes. The TCR alpha and beta cDNA libraries were sequenced on the Illumina HiSeq platform using custom primers. The authors' analysis ran thus. MiGEC was used to process raw reads and extract unique molecular identifiers, and MiXCR was used to find CDR3 positions. Recombination models were inferred per individual with the repgenHMM and IGoR tools using an EM algorithm. Shared clonotype analysis was performed with the tcR package in R, normalizing sharing by the product of cloneset sizes. Out-of-frame nonproductive sequences were analyzed to study raw recombination free of thymic and clonal selection effects. TCRdb passed the public sequencing reads through fastp at Q25 and MiXCR, retaining productive beta sequences. Entries that share a CDR3 protein sequence are merged under the most common genes and DNA. The V and J calls come from TCRdb's annotation, not from the publication. Counted in this sample were 200,000 to 250,000 distinct CDR3 sequences; less than 8% of them appeared once. The ten largest clones capture about 1.9% of the sample.

This sample was shared with a second study, whose subject was yellow fever vaccine responses in identical twins. That second publication adds: According to the authors, in identical twins the way T cells responded to vaccination appeared partly convergent and partly personalized. In the study, vaccine-responding T cell clones were precisely tracked in identical twins.

Sequenced material: memory (CD45RO+) T cells sorted from blood. According to the study, the label for this sample's cell subset or site signals: CD45RO+ enriched T cells. Recombination connected TRBV27 to TRBJ2-1; the D gene cannot be resolved reliably. The sequence was obtained from a young woman in good health. CDR3 region: CASSLHSKYSYNEQFF. The nucleotides are TGTGCCAGCAGTTTACATTCTAAATACTCCTACAATGAGCAGTTCTTC.